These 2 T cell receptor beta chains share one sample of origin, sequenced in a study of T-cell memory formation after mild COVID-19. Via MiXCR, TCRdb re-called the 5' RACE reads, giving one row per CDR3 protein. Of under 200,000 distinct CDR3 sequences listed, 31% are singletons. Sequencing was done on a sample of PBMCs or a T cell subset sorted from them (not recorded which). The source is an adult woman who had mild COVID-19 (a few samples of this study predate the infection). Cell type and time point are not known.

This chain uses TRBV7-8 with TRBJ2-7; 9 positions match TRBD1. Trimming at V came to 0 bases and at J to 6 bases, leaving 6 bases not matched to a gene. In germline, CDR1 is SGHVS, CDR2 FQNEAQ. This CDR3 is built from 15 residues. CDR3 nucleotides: TGTGCCAGCAGCTTAGCCGGGACAGGGACCGGCGAGCAGTACTTC. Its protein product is CASSLAGTGTGEQYF.

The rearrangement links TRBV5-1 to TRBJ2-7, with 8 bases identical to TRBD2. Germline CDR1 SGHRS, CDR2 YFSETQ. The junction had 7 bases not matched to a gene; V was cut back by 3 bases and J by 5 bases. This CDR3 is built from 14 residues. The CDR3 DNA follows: TGCGCCAGCAGCTCTTCGGGGGGGTGGAACGAGCAGTACTTC. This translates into CASSSSGGWNEQYF.